This TCR beta chain was recovered during a study of shared clonotypes between healthy human individuals. Study-level background: For every donor, three CD4 naive, three CD4 memory, two CD8 naive and one CD8 memory plates were used. Whole-study results and caveats: Clonotypes which were not shared had lower generation probabilities than clonotypes that all four donors shared.

Genomic DNA (from each subset) was split evenly across several immunoSEQ plates. Data came from immunoSEQ multiplex PCR; TCRdb stores just in-frame clones and leaves some out. Of about 380,000 clones listed, roughly 96% are singletons. Germline-derived CDR1 and CDR2 are MDHEN and SYDVKM. V was pared by 7 bases and J by 4 bases, with 4 bases between. CDR3 size: 10 residues. Notes on this clone: Its antigen is undetermined.

The V and J genes are TRBV28 and TRBJ2-5, with no clear D. The source is a young man in good health. Source material: memory CD8+ T cells sorted from blood. The sample's subset: CD45RO+ cells pooled with CCR7-negative TemRA cells. The CDR3 loop is CASKGETQYF. In DNA form, the CDR3 reads TGTGCCAGCAAGGGAGAGACCCAGTACTTC.